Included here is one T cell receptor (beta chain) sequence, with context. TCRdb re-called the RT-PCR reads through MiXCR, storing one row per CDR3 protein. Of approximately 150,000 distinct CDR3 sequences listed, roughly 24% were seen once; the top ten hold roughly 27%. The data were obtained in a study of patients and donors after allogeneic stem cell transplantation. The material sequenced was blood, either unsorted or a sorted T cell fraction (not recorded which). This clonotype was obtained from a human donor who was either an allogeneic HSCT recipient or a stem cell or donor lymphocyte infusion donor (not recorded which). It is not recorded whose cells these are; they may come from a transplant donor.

CDR3 bases: TGTGCCAGCGGGGATGGGACAGGGGGCACCGTCGAGCAGTACTTC. Protein product: CASGDGTGGTVEQYF. This chain uses TRBV10-3 with TRBJ2-7; 12 bases line up with TRBD1. The CDR3 runs to 15 residues. CDR1 is ENHRY and CDR2 is SYGVKD in the germline V gene. V was pared by 10 bases and J by 6 bases, with 13 bases of the junction left unmatched.